The clone carrying this T cell receptor (beta chain) turned up a few times. Clones were sequenced by immunoSEQ multiplex PCR, and TCRdb holds only the in-frame ones, with some missing. The sample lists 250,000 to 300,000 clones, around 83% occurring once. The sample belongs to a study of blood T cell repertoires in COVID-19. As for the study in general: The samples span acute and convalescent COVID-19 from the United States, Italy and Spain. The cDNA or gDNA used as material had been derived from T cells, B-cell-depleted T cells, or PBMCs.

The cohort comprised adults aged roughly 18 to 95 years residing in about two dozen US areas. The junction had 7 bases not matched to a gene; V was cut back by 5 bases and J by 2 bases. The CDR3 covers 14 residues. Germline loops: CDR1 GTSNPN, CDR2 SVGIG (reference sequence). The chain is built from TRBV30 and TRBJ2-3; TRBD2 matches 7 bases. The sample was PBMCs or T cells enriched from blood (not recorded which). The source is a man aged 40-55 years who had been exposed to COVID-19. This CDR3 reads CAWGRASITDTQYF. The CDR3 DNA reads as TGTGCCTGGGGGAGGGCCTCCATCACAGATACGCAGTATTTT. Using reference TRBV30 and TRBJ2-3 for the parts outside the CDR3, the full variable domain is SQTIHQWPATLVQPVGSPLSLECTVEGTSNPNLYWYRQAAGRGLQLLFYSVGIGQISSEVPQNLSASRPQDRQFILSSKKLLLSDSGFYLCAWGRASITDTQYFGPGTRLTVL.